This entry features one T cell receptor (beta chain) sequence. V lost 2 bases and J 0 bases, leaving 4 bases between the germline ends. Germline assignment: CDR1 MNHEY and CDR2 SMNVEV (reference sequence). The CDR3 runs 13 residues. This sample was included in a study of TIL therapy for anti-PD-1-resistant metastatic lung cancer. Regarding time point: pre-treatment sample, taken before nivolumab and TIL therapy. Most excised metastases sampled were pleural nodules or supraclavicular lymph nodes. The libraries were made with immunoSEQ v3. The assay was immunoSEQ multiplex PCR, and TCRdb's table has in-frame clones only and misses some. Seen here are about 100,000 clones, 50% to 70% observed once, and the top ten hold approximately 11%.

The V gene is TRBV27, the J gene TRBJ1-1; D is unresolved. The receptor's source is a person between 25 and 80 years old with non-small cell lung cancer. Sample: tumor tissue, taken at baseline. CDR3: CASSLGLNTEAFF. In nucleotides, the CDR3 is TGTGCCAGCAGTTTAGGGCTGAACACTGAAGCTTTCTTT.